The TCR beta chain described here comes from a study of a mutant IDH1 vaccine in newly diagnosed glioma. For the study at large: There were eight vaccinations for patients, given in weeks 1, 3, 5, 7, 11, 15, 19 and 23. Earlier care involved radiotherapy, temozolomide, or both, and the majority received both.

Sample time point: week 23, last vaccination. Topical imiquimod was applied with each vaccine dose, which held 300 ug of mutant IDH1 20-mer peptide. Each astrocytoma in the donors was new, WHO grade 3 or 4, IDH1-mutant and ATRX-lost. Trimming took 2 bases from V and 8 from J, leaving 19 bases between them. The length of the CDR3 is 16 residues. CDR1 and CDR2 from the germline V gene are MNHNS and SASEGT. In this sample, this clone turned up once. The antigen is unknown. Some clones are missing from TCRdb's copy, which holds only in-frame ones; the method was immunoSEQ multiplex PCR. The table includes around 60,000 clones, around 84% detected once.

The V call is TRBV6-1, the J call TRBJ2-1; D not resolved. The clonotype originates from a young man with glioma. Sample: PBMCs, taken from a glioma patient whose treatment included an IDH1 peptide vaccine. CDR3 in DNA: TGTGCCAGCAGTGAAATTTGGGGAACCCCTTCGCATGAGCAGTTCTTC. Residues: CASSEIWGTPSHEQFF.